The T cell receptor (beta chain) under discussion was sequenced for a study of technical replicates of blood from a few donors. Only in-frame clones appear in the TCRdb table, and some are missing; sequencing was by immunoSEQ multiplex PCR. This sample has about 71,000 clones, with almost 98% found just once. This CDR3 is 16 amino acids long. Germline V lookup: CDR1 SGHAT, CDR2 FQDESV (reference sequence). V lost 4 bases to trimming and J lost 3 bases; unmatched junction nucleotides: 6. Material: T cells isolated from PBMCs. The receptor was derived from a human donor in good health. The J gene is TRBJ2-1, the V gene TRBV11-1, with 10 bases identical to TRBD2. The CDR3 sequence: CASSSRWTSGYNEQFF. The CDR3 DNA sequence: TGTGCCAGCAGCTCACGATGGACTAGCGGCTACAATGAGCAGTTCTTC.